This T cell receptor beta chain stems from a study of cytomegalovirus exposure and HLA in healthy donors. Regarding the study as a whole: Segments of the TCR beta V type were, in most cases, productive about 87% or about 30% of the time in an earlier analysis.

Of note for this clone: What it binds is unknown.

Trimming removed 5 bases from V and 3 bases from J; junction bases left unmatched: 7. There are 15 residues in the CDR3. Germline V gene lookup returns CDR1 SGHVS and CDR2 FQNEAQ. Researchers ran the PCR with 60 Vbeta and 13 Jbeta primers. Profiled with immunoSEQ multiplex PCR; TCRdb holds only in-frame clones, not every one. In all, the sample yields more than 130,000 clones. This receptor was taken from a middle-aged man in good health and CMV-seronegative. The chain joins TRBV7-8 to TRBJ2-7, with 10 bases identical to TRBD1. Sequencing was done on a sample of PBMCs. The CDR3 sequence: CASSKGQGHFYEQYF. The CDR3, as DNA: TGTGCCAGCAGCAAGGGACAGGGGCACTTCTACGAGCAGTACTTC.